This TCR beta chain was retrieved from a study of cytomegalovirus exposure and HLA in healthy donors. Across the study: Both the roughly 120 validation repertoires and the approximately 700 first-cohort repertoires used the same platform, as reported by a later analysis.

Trimming pared 4 bases from V and 3 bases from J, leaving 10 bases between. Germline loops: CDR1 MNHEY, CDR2 SMNVEV (reference sequence). The CDR3 length is 13 residues. The study's findings and limits: Through in vitro validation, three CMV-associated chains were shown to be specific for CMV antigens. Cytomegalovirus status was reportedly diagnosed by the classifier with high sensitivity and specificity.

Sequenced by immunoSEQ multiplex PCR; TCRdb stores in-frame clones only, minus some. Here the sample spans around 230,000 clones, around 87% being singletons. In this sample, this clone turned up once. What it binds is unknown. What was sequenced was PBMCs. The J gene is TRBJ2-7, the V gene TRBV27; D perhaps matches TRBD2 (5 bases). The clonotype comes from a woman aged 25 to 39 in good health and CMV-seropositive. The CDR3 sequence: CASSSPRDYEQYF. CDR3 sequence (DNA): TGTGCCAGCAGTTCCCCCCGGGACTACGAGCAGTACTTC.